Following are 21 T cell receptor beta chains from one sample sequenced in a study of shared clonotypes between healthy human individuals. Sequenced by immunoSEQ multiplex PCR; TCRdb stores in-frame clones only, minus some. The data contain approximately 1,500,000 clones, roughly 97% of them singletons. Sample: naive CD4+ T cells sorted from blood. The subset is: CD45RA+ positively selected. Every receptor here comes from a man in his thirties or forties in good health.

V usage is TRBV5-1 and J usage is TRBJ1-4, with a weak D call TRBD1 (6 bases). The V end lost 5 bases, the J end lost 5 bases, and 16 bases lay between the germline ends. The CDR3 covers 15 residues. CDR1 and CDR2 (germline): SGHRS, YFSETQ. The CDR3 loop is CASSPGANSNEKLFF. In DNA, the CDR3 is TGCGCCAGCAGTCCAGGGGCGAACTCAAATGAAAAACTGTTTTTT.

The genes are TRBV9 and TRBJ2-7; 8 bases are shared with TRBD2. The CDR3 length is 15 residues. In germline, CDR1 is SGDLS, CDR2 YYNGEE. V was clipped by 0 bases and J by 0 bases; unmatched bases: 2. The CDR3 DNA reads TGTGCCAGCAGCGTAGCGGGGGGGAGCTCCTACGAGCAGTACTTC. Its translation is CASSVAGGSSYEQYF.

The V call is TRBV5-1, the J call TRBJ1-1; D uncertain. This CDR3 is built from 13 residues. Between the trimmed V and J ends, which lost 4 bases and 12 bases, there was a span of 19 bases. Germline-derived CDR1 and CDR2 are SGHRS and YFSETQ. CDR3 residues: CASSPTDGIRSFF. CDR3 DNA: TGCGCCAGCAGCCCAACTGATGGAATTAGGTCTTTCTTT.

J is TRBJ2-5 and V is TRBV28, with 8 positions matching TRBD1. V shed 5 bases, J shed 3 bases, and the junction held 8 bases outside the gene matches. Germline V CDR1 and CDR2: MDHEN, SYDVKM. This CDR3 contains 15 residues. The CDR3 loop is CASSNSGQVKETQYF. CDR3 in DNA: TGTGCCAGCAGTAACTCGGGACAGGTTAAAGAGACCCAGTACTTC.

A remark on this clone: The germline gene is not matched at one end of the junction; a read error may be the cause. The gene calls are TRBV7-9 and TRBJ1-5, with a possible D match to TRBD1 (5 bases). CDR1 is SEHNR and CDR2 is FQNEAQ in the germline V gene (reference sequence). The CDR3 totals 14 residues. The CDR3 loop reads CASSLRGSSQPQHF. Here the CDR3 DNA reads TGTGCCAGCAGCTTACGGGGGAGCAGTCAGCCCCAGCATTTT.

This clone was seen more than once but under ten times. CDR3: CASRGRPGNTIYF. CDR3 in DNA: TGTGCCAGCAGGGGACGCCCGGGAAACACCATATATTTT. This chain uses TRBV6-1 with TRBJ1-3; weak D call: TRBD1 (5 bases). The CDR3 length is 13 residues. V gave up 6 bases and J gave up 4 bases, with 10 bases separating them. Looked up from germline, CDR1 is MNHNS and CDR2 is SASEGT.

Written as DNA, the CDR3 is TGTGCCAGCAGCACCCTCCCGACTAGTCTCGGAAATTACAATGAGCAGTTCTTC. Residues: CASSTLPTSLGNYNEQFF. The rearrangement joins TRBV7-3 to TRBJ2-1; possible D gene TRBD2, 6 bases. Germline CDR1 reads SGHTA; CDR2 reads FQGTGA. The CDR3 is made up of 18 amino acids. Trimming pared 5 bases from V and 4 bases from J, leaving 24 bases between.

The chain couples TRBV29-1 to TRBJ1-2; weak D call: TRBD1 (6 bases). Germline assignment: CDR1 SQVTM and CDR2 ANQGSEA. CDR3 size: 14 residues. Trimming cost V 2 bases and J 4 bases, with 14 bases left between them. The CDR3 protein is CSVEYSTGLYGYTF. CDR3 DNA sequence: TGCAGCGTTGAATACTCGACAGGCCTCTATGGCTACACCTTC. The full variable domain, rest sourced from reference TRBV29-1 and TRBJ1-2, is SAVISQKPSRDICQRGTSLTIQCQVDSQVTMMFWYRQQPGQSLTLIATANQGSEATYESGFVIDKFPISRPNLTFSTLTVSNMSPEDSSIYLCSVEYSTGLYGYTFGSGTRLTVV.

The chain joins TRBV9 to TRBJ2-6; D uncertain. Per germline, CDR1 SGDLS and CDR2 YYNGEE. V lost 0 bases and J 3 bases, leaving 4 bases between the germline ends. There are 14 residues in the CDR3. The CDR3 protein is CASSVEGGANVLTF. The CDR3 bases are TGTGCCAGCAGCGTAGAAGGTGGGGCCAACGTCCTGACTTTC. Full variable domain (remainder filled in from reference TRBV9 and TRBJ2-6): DSGVTQTPKHLITATGQRVTLRCSPRSGDLSVYWYQQSLDQGLQFLIQYYNGEERAKGNILERFSAQQFPDLHSELNLSSLELGDSALYFCASSVEGGANVLTFGAGSRLTVL.

The V call is TRBV10-1, the J call TRBJ1-1; unclear D gene. The germline V and J ends were trimmed by 1 base and 1 base, with 4 bases remaining between them. From germline, CDR1 is WNHNN and CDR2 SYGVQD (reference sequence). This CDR3 is 13 amino acids long. The CDR3 reads CASSELGNTEAFF. For the CDR3, the DNA is TGCGCCAGCAGTGAGTTAGGGAACACTGAAGCTTTCTTT.

In DNA form, the CDR3 reads TGTGCCAGCAGCTCGGGGGGGACAGTAGCTAACTATGGCTACACCTTC. Amino acids: CASSSGGTVANYGYTF. The rearrangement joins TRBV5-4 to TRBJ1-2; 7 positions agree with TRBD1. The germline gives CDR1 SGHNT, CDR2 YYREEE (reference sequence). The ends lost 3 bases at V and 0 bases at J; junction bases unmatched: 8. CDR3 size: 16 residues.

V and J are TRBV4-1 and TRBJ1-5; D perhaps matches TRBD1 (5 bases). V was pared by 4 bases and J by 1 base, with 11 bases between. Germline V gene data show CDR1 as MGHRA and CDR2 as YSYEKL. This CDR3 spans 15 amino acids. The CDR3 DNA reads as TGCGCCAGCAGCCCGTTTCGGGACAGCAATCAGCCCCAGCATTTT. Its protein is CASSPFRDSNQPQHF.

The chain has TRBV6-5 and TRBJ1-2; 8 nucleotides align to TRBD1. The V and J ends lost 2 bases and 13 bases, in that order; junction bases with no gene match: 15. This CDR3 region has 15 residues. CDR1 is MNHEY, CDR2 SVGAGI, per germline. Here the CDR3 reads CASSYIGGQGVACTF. The CDR3 DNA reads TGTGCCAGCAGTTACATCGGAGGACAGGGAGTAGCCTGCACCTTC.

This chain connects TRBV5-1 to TRBJ2-7; 7 bases match TRBD2. The CDR3 spans 15 residues. V lost 1 base and J lost 0; bases outside the gene matches: 4. Germline-derived CDR1 and CDR2 are SGHRS and YFSETQ. Here the CDR3 DNA reads TGCGCCAGCAGCTTGAGGGGAGGGAGCTCCTACGAGCAGTACTTC. Translated, it gives CASSLRGGSSYEQYF.

The chain joins TRBV14 to TRBJ2-3; D ambiguous. V was trimmed by 0 bases and J by 9 bases, leaving 10 bases between them. This CDR3 has 13 residues. Looked up from germline, CDR1 is SGHDN and CDR2 is FVKESK. CDR3 nucleotides: TGTGCCAGCAGCCAAGATCTCCGCGCAACGCAGTATTTT. Translating gives CASSQDLRATQYF. Complete variable domain (other parts from reference TRBV14 and TRBJ2-3): EAGVTQFPSHSVIEKGQTVTLRCDPISGHDNLYWYRRVMGKEIKFLLHFVKESKQDESGMPNNRFLAERTGGTYSTLKVQPAELEDSGVYFCASSQDLRATQYFGPGTRLTVL.

The J gene is TRBJ2-5, the V gene TRBV18; 7 bases line up with TRBD2. Germline V gene data show CDR1 as KGHSH and CDR2 as LQKENI. Trimming cost V 3 bases and J 2 bases; bases outside gene matches: 9. The CDR3 sequence is 16 residues long. DNA of the CDR3: TGTGCCAGCTCACCCGTGGCGGGAGCCCCGCAAGAGACCCAGTACTTC. Translated, it gives CASSPVAGAPQETQYF.

This clone has only one observation. In DNA form, the CDR3 reads TGTGCCAGCCGGGACAGGGGCGGCGAGCAGTACTTC. Translating gives CASRDRGGEQYF. This sequence joins TRBV2 and TRBJ2-7; 10 nucleotides match TRBD1. The ends lost 8 bases at V and 6 bases at J; junction bases unmatched: 4. This CDR3 has 12 amino acids. Germline V gene lookup returns CDR1 SNHLY and CDR2 FYNNEI. Full variable domain (missing parts from reference TRBV2 and TRBJ2-7): EPEVTQTPSHQVTQMGQEVILRCVPISNHLYFYWYRQILGQKVEFLVSFYNNEISEKSEIFDDQFSVERPDGSNFTLKIRSTKLEDSAMYFCASRDRGGEQYFGPGTRLTVT.

Only one count was recorded for this clone. V is TRBV4-3 and J is TRBJ2-1; 9 positions match TRBD2. Trimming at V came to 3 bases and at J to 1 base, leaving 4 bases not matched to a gene. CDR1 is LGHNA, CDR2 YSLEER, per germline. The CDR3 is 16 amino acids. The CDR3 nucleotides read TGCGCCAGCAGCCAGGATGGACTAGCGTCCTACAATGAGCAGTTCTTC. Residues: CASSQDGLASYNEQFF.

V gene TRBV5-1 combines with J gene TRBJ2-1; D remains ambiguous. The CDR3 totals 13 residues. Germline V lookup: CDR1 SGHRS, CDR2 YFSETQ. Between the trimmed V and J ends, which lost 0 bases and 6 bases, there was a span of 7 bases. CDR3: CASSLGHPNEQFF. CDR3 sequence (DNA): TGCGCCAGCAGCTTGGGACATCCCAATGAGCAGTTCTTC. Filled out from reference TRBV5-1 and TRBJ2-1, the complete variable domain reads KAGVTQTPRYLIKTRGQQVTLSCSPISGHRSVSWYQQTPGQGLQFLFEYFSETQRNKGNFPGRFSGRQFSNSRSEMNVSTLELGDSALYLCASSLGHPNEQFFGPGTRLTVL.

V usage is TRBV11-3 and J usage is TRBJ1-1, with 9 bases aligning to TRBD1. The CDR3 length is 14 residues. From germline, CDR1 is SGHNT and CDR2 YENEEA. The trim removed 5 bases at V and 5 bases at J, leaving 6 bases unmatched. CDR3 amino acids: CASSPDRGATEAFF. The CDR3 DNA reads TGTGCCAGCAGCCCGGACAGGGGTGCGACTGAAGCTTTCTTT.

V gene TRBV5-1 combines with J gene TRBJ2-5; 7 bases align to TRBD2. After removal of 3 bases from V and 5 bases from J, the junction contained 13 bases not matched to a gene. Germline CDR1 SGHRS, CDR2 YFSETQ. This CDR3 spans 16 amino acids. CDR3 protein: CASSSDPAAGTETQYF. The CDR3 DNA follows: TGCGCCAGCAGCTCGGATCCGGCAGCGGGAACGGAGACCCAGTACTTC.